This is a list of T cell receptor beta chains from one sample in a study of blood T cell repertoires in COVID-19. The method was immunoSEQ multiplex PCR; TCRdb's version includes in-frame clones alone and lacks a portion of them. The data contain a few hundred thousand clones, roughly 91% of them singletons. Sequencing used peripheral blood. These receptors were taken from a man under 40 with acute or convalescent COVID-19. Both conserved end residues are part of each CDR3. The D gene is left open where the match is weak. Only some rows state a clone size, as once, few, many or a class for expanded clones.

D gene: -; V gene: TRBV5-4; clone size: -; J gene: TRBJ2-1; CDR3 DNA: TGTGCCAGCAGCTTGTCGCTGCGGGAGCAGTTCTTC; CDR3 protein: CASSLSLREQFF
D gene: -; V gene: TRBV5-6; clone size: -; J gene: TRBJ2-7; CDR3 DNA: TGTGCCAGCAGCTGGGGAGACTACGAGCAGTACTTC; CDR3 protein: CASSWGDYEQYF
D gene: -; V gene: TRBV10-3; clone size: -; J gene: TRBJ1-3; CDR3 DNA: TGTGCCATCATGAGCATAAACTCTGGAAACACCATATATTTT; CDR3 protein: CAIMSINSGNTIYF
D gene: -; V gene: TRBV30; clone size: -; J gene: TRBJ1-1; CDR3 DNA: TGTGCCTGGAGTGTGGAAGCGGTAGCTTTCTTT; CDR3 protein: CAWSVEAVAFF
D gene: TRBD2; V gene: TRBV28; clone size: -; J gene: TRBJ2-1; CDR3 DNA: TGTGCCAGCAGTCCTAGCGGGAGGGGGAGTAATGAGCAGTTCTTC; CDR3 protein: CASSPSGRGSNEQFF
D gene: -; V gene: TRBV19; clone size: -; J gene: TRBJ1-1; CDR3 DNA: TGTGCCAGTATTCCGAGGGAGAACACTGAAGCTTTCTTT; CDR3 protein: CASIPRENTEAFF
D gene: TRBD2; V gene: TRBV6-5; clone size: -; J gene: TRBJ2-1; CDR3 DNA: TGTGCCAGCATCGGGGGGGGGCGCCATGAGCAGTTCTTC; CDR3 protein: CASIGGGRHEQFF
D gene: -; V gene: TRBV9; clone size: few; J gene: TRBJ1-1; CDR3 DNA: TGTGCCAGCAGCCTTGTTACAGGGAACACTGAAGCTTTCTTT; CDR3 protein: CASSLVTGNTEAFF
D gene: -; V gene: TRBV28; clone size: -; J gene: TRBJ1-5; CDR3 DNA: TGTGCCACCCAGGGGATTTTAAGCAATCAGCCCCAGCATTTT; CDR3 protein: CATQGILSNQPQHF
D gene: -; V gene: TRBV28; clone size: -; J gene: TRBJ2-2; CDR3 DNA: TGTGCCAGCAAAGTCAGGACGTCGGGGACCGGGGAGCTGTTTTTT; CDR3 protein: CASKVRTSGTGELFF
D gene: TRBD2; V gene: TRBV14; clone size: -; J gene: TRBJ2-3; CDR3 DNA: TGTGCCAGCAGCAACCGCGTGGCGGGGGTCATCACAGATACGCAGTATTTT; CDR3 protein: CASSNRVAGVITDTQYF
D gene: TRBD2; V gene: TRBV11-2; clone size: -; J gene: TRBJ2-1; CDR3 DNA: TGTGCCAGCAGCTCAGCTAGCGGGAGTTTACATGAGCAGTTCTTC; CDR3 protein: CASSSASGSLHEQFF
D gene: TRBD2; V gene: TRBV20-1; clone size: few; J gene: TRBJ2-1; CDR3 DNA: TGCAGTGCTAGTTCTGGGCTAGCGGGAGGTCCCAATGAGCAGTTCTTC; CDR3 protein: CSASSGLAGGPNEQFF
D gene: -; V gene: TRBV5-4; clone size: -; J gene: TRBJ2-7; CDR3 DNA: TGTGCCAGCAGGTTACAGGGATCCGGGTACGAGCAGTACTTC; CDR3 protein: CASRLQGSGYEQYF
D gene: -; V gene: TRBV4-2; clone size: -; J gene: TRBJ1-2; CDR3 DNA: TGTGCCAGCAGCCAAGCCCCCGGCAGGGCCTATGGCTACACCTTC; CDR3 protein: CASSQAPGRAYGYTF
D gene: -; V gene: TRBV3-1/TRBV3-2; clone size: -; J gene: TRBJ1-5; CDR3 DNA: TGTGCCAGCAGCCAAAACCCGTCAGGAGGCCAGCCCCAGCATTTT; CDR3 protein: CASSQNPSGGQPQHF
D gene: -; V gene: TRBV2; clone size: -; J gene: TRBJ1-4; CDR3 DNA: TGTGCCAGCGGGACATCCTTACAGAGCGGGGGAGAAAAACTGTTTTTT; CDR3 protein: CASGTSLQSGGEKLFF
D gene: -; V gene: TRBV7-9; clone size: -; J gene: TRBJ1-6; CDR3 DNA: TGTGCCAGCAGCTTAACAGATAATTCACCCCTCCACTTT; CDR3 protein: CASSLTDNSPLHF
D gene: -; V gene: TRBV11-2; clone size: -; J gene: TRBJ1-5; CDR3 DNA: TGTGCCAGCAGCCAAACAACCAGGGTTGGCAATCAGCCCCAGCATTTT; CDR3 protein: CASSQTTRVGNQPQHF
D gene: TRBD1; V gene: TRBV4-1; clone size: -; J gene: TRBJ1-5; CDR3 DNA: TGCGCCAGCAGCCAAGACACAGGGGGCAATCAGCCCCAGCATTTT; CDR3 protein: CASSQDTGGNQPQHF
D gene: -; V gene: TRBV11-2; clone size: -; J gene: TRBJ1-4; CDR3 DNA: TGTGCCAGCAGCTTAGATCAAAACAGGGCTGGGACCACTAATGAAAAACTGTTTTTT; CDR3 protein: CASSLDQNRAGTTNEKLFF
D gene: TRBD1; V gene: TRBV24-1; clone size: -; J gene: TRBJ1-2; CDR3 DNA: TGTGCCACCAGTGATCCCCGGGACAGGGGCTACACCTTC; CDR3 protein: CATSDPRDRGYTF
D gene: TRBD1; V gene: TRBV2; clone size: -; J gene: TRBJ2-5; CDR3 DNA: TGTGCCAGCACCAGGACAGGCGGCTACCAAGAGACCCAGTACTTC; CDR3 protein: CASTRTGGYQETQYF
D gene: -; V gene: TRBV6-5; clone size: -; J gene: TRBJ1-5; CDR3 DNA: TGTGCCAGCAGTTACATCCGGGCGGGGAATCAGCCCCAGCATTTT; CDR3 protein: CASSYIRAGNQPQHF
D gene: -; V gene: TRBV9; clone size: -; J gene: TRBJ2-1; CDR3 DNA: TGTGCCAGCAGCGTGGGAGGGAGGGGGTCCTACAATGAGCAGTTCTTC; CDR3 protein: CASSVGGRGSYNEQFF
D gene: TRBD2; V gene: TRBV27; clone size: -; J gene: TRBJ2-1; CDR3 DNA: TGTGCCAGCAGTTCGGGACTAGGGGAGAATGAGCAGTTCTTC; CDR3 protein: CASSSGLGENEQFF
D gene: -; V gene: TRBV5-6; clone size: -; J gene: TRBJ1-2; CDR3 DNA: TGTGCCAGCAGCTTTACCCGGAGATATGGCTACACCTTC; CDR3 protein: CASSFTRRYGYTF
D gene: -; V gene: TRBV30; clone size: -; J gene: TRBJ2-7; CDR3 DNA: TGTGCCTGGAGTGTCGGACTCATGGGGGGTTCCTACGAGCAGTACTTC; CDR3 protein: CAWSVGLMGGSYEQYF
D gene: TRBD2; V gene: TRBV7-8; clone size: -; J gene: TRBJ2-1; CDR3 DNA: TGTGCCAGCAGCTCACTAGCGGGAGCATACAATGAGCAGTTCTTC; CDR3 protein: CASSSLAGAYNEQFF
D gene: TRBD1; V gene: TRBV4-1; clone size: once; J gene: TRBJ2-1; CDR3 DNA: TGCGCCAGCAGCCCCACAGGGGCGAGGACCAACAATGAGCAGTTCTTC; CDR3 protein: CASSPTGARTNNEQFF
D gene: TRBD1; V gene: TRBV5-1; clone size: -; J gene: TRBJ1-2; CDR3 DNA: TGCGCCAGCAGCTTGGGGGACAGTAACTATGGCTACACCTTC; CDR3 protein: CASSLGDSNYGYTF
D gene: -; V gene: TRBV3-1/TRBV3-2; clone size: -; J gene: TRBJ2-5; CDR3 DNA: TGTGCCAGCAGCTTTCGGGACATACAAGAGACCCAGTACTTC; CDR3 protein: CASSFRDIQETQYF
D gene: -; V gene: TRBV30; clone size: -; J gene: TRBJ2-7; CDR3 DNA: TGTGCCTCAGGGGTACAGGCCTACGAGCAGTACTTC; CDR3 protein: CASGVQAYEQYF
D gene: TRBD1; V gene: TRBV29-1; clone size: -; J gene: TRBJ1-2; CDR3 DNA: TGCAGCGTGCAAGGGGGCCGGGTGGGCTATGGCTACACCTTC; CDR3 protein: CSVQGGRVGYGYTF
D gene: -; V gene: TRBV7-3; clone size: -; J gene: TRBJ2-5; CDR3 DNA: TGTGCCAGCAGCTTAATGGGGGGAGGAGAGACCCAGTACTTC; CDR3 protein: CASSLMGGGETQYF
D gene: TRBD2; V gene: TRBV5-1; clone size: -; J gene: TRBJ2-7; CDR3 DNA: TGCGCCAGCGGAACCCTTACTAGCGGGAGCTACGAGCAGTACTTC; CDR3 protein: CASGTLTSGSYEQYF
D gene: TRBD2; V gene: TRBV3-1/TRBV3-2; clone size: -; J gene: TRBJ2-2; CDR3 DNA: TGTGCCAGCAGCCGCTCTGGGGGGGACGGGGAGCTGTTTTTT; CDR3 protein: CASSRSGGDGELFF
D gene: -; V gene: TRBV5-1; clone size: -; J gene: TRBJ1-4; CDR3 DNA: TGCGCCAGCAGCTTGAGAACAGGAGAAAAACTGTTTTTT; CDR3 protein: CASSLRTGEKLFF
D gene: -; V gene: TRBV6-1; clone size: -; J gene: TRBJ2-4; CDR3 DNA: TGTGCCAGCAGTGACAGCGGTGTAGCCAAAAACATTCAGTACTTC; CDR3 protein: CASSDSGVAKNIQYF
D gene: -; V gene: TRBV19; clone size: -; J gene: TRBJ2-7; CDR3 DNA: TGTGCCAGTAGCCTAGGGGGTGACTCCTACGAGCAGTACTTC; CDR3 protein: CASSLGGDSYEQYF
D gene: -; V gene: TRBV4-1; clone size: few; J gene: TRBJ1-2; CDR3 DNA: TGCGCCAGCAGCCAAGGGCACGGGGACTATGGCTACACCTTC; CDR3 protein: CASSQGHGDYGYTF
D gene: TRBD2; V gene: TRBV5-1; clone size: -; J gene: TRBJ2-7; CDR3 DNA: TGCGCCAGCAGCTTGGTCGCGGGGGAGTTTCCCGAGCAGTACTTC; CDR3 protein: CASSLVAGEFPEQYF
D gene: -; V gene: TRBV29-1; clone size: -; J gene: TRBJ2-1; CDR3 DNA: TGCAGCGCAGCAGGGTTGGTCTCCTACAATGAGCAGTTCTTC; CDR3 protein: CSAAGLVSYNEQFF
D gene: -; V gene: TRBV4-1; clone size: -; J gene: TRBJ2-2; CDR3 DNA: TGCGCCAGCACAGGGGCCCTCAACACCGGGGAGCTGTTTTTT; CDR3 protein: CASTGALNTGELFF
D gene: TRBD2; V gene: TRBV6-4; clone size: -; J gene: TRBJ2-5; CDR3 DNA: TGTGCCACCTCTCGGGAGGGGCCAAGGAACCAGTACCAAGAGACCCAGTACTTC; CDR3 protein: CATSREGPRNQYQETQYF
D gene: -; V gene: TRBV6-5; clone size: -; J gene: TRBJ1-4; CDR3 DNA: TGTGCCAGCAGTTTAAGCCCCGGAGGTGAAAAACTGTTTTTT; CDR3 protein: CASSLSPGGEKLFF
D gene: TRBD1; V gene: TRBV4-1; clone size: -; J gene: TRBJ2-7; CDR3 DNA: TGCGCCAGCAGCCGCAAGGGACAGGCCCCTAACTACGAGCAGTACTTC; CDR3 protein: CASSRKGQAPNYEQYF
D gene: TRBD1; V gene: TRBV10-3; clone size: -; J gene: TRBJ1-6; CDR3 DNA: TGTGCCATCAGGAGACAGGGGGCCGGTTCACCCCTCCACTTT; CDR3 protein: CAIRRQGAGSPLHF
D gene: TRBD2; V gene: TRBV10-2; clone size: -; J gene: TRBJ2-4; CDR3 DNA: TGCGCCAGCAGTGAGTGGGGTAGGGCGGGAGAAAAAAACATTCAGTACTTC; CDR3 protein: CASSEWGRAGEKNIQYF
D gene: -; V gene: TRBV3-1/TRBV3-2; clone size: -; J gene: TRBJ1-2; CDR3 DNA: TGTGCCAGCAGCCAAGAAATCCAGGGTACTTATGGCTACACCTTC; CDR3 protein: CASSQEIQGTYGYTF
D gene: -; V gene: TRBV5-1; clone size: -; J gene: TRBJ1-1; CDR3 DNA: TGCGCCAGCAGCTCCCAACAGGGTTTTGGCACTGAAGCTTTCTTT; CDR3 protein: CASSSQQGFGTEAFF
D gene: TRBD1; V gene: TRBV6-6; clone size: -; J gene: TRBJ2-7; CDR3 DNA: TGTGCCAGCAGTAGTCGGGACAGGGACACGATGGGGTACTTC; CDR3 protein: CASSSRDRDTMGYF
D gene: -; V gene: TRBV12-3/TRBV12-4; clone size: -; J gene: TRBJ2-3; CDR3 DNA: TGTGCCAGCAGGCCAAGGGGGACAGATACGCAGTATTTT; CDR3 protein: CASRPRGTDTQYF